Each of the 14 T cell receptor beta chains below was sequenced from the same sample in a study of T-cell memory formation after mild COVID-19. In TCRdb, the 5' RACE reads were re-called with MiXCR into one record per CDR3 protein. In the table there are around 260,000 distinct CDR3 sequences, around 15% of which are singletons. Material for sequencing was PBMCs or a T cell subset sorted from them (not recorded which). The receptors derive from a man younger than 30 who had mild COVID-19 (a few samples of this study predate the infection). Cell type and time point are not known.

This clonotype was counted ten times or more. The chain has TRBV5-1 and TRBJ1-3; perhaps TRBD1 as D (5 bases). In germline, CDR1 is SGHRS, CDR2 YFSETQ. V lost 0 bases to trimming and J lost 0 bases, with 10 bases between them. There are 16 residues in the CDR3. The CDR3 DNA follows: TGCGCCAGCAGCTTGGCCGCGGGGACCTCTGGAAACACCATATATTTT. Translated, it gives CASSLAAGTSGNTIYF.

The chain uses TRBV12-3 or TRBV12-4 and TRBJ1-1; D perhaps matches TRBD1 (6 bases). Trimming left V 8 bases short and J 8 bases short, with 18 bases between. The CDR3 contains 13 residues. The CDR3 DNA reads TGTGCCAGCTCAAATGGCCGGGGGGCGGAAGCTTTCTTT. Protein sequence: CASSNGRGAEAFF.

This clonotype occurred a few times. The chain combines TRBV5-1 with TRBJ2-1, with D uncertain. Germline V gene lookup returns CDR1 SGHRS and CDR2 YFSETQ. The CDR3 has 12 amino acids. The V end lost 0 bases, the J end lost 6 bases, and 4 bases lay between the germline ends. CDR3 nucleotide sequence: TGCGCCAGCAGCTTGGATCCCAATGAGCAGTTCTTC. Protein product: CASSLDPNEQFF.

The J gene is TRBJ1-4, the V gene TRBV5-1; D is unresolved. Trimming took 5 bases from V and 3 from J, leaving 14 bases between them. The germline gives CDR1 SGHRS, CDR2 YFSETQ. The CDR3 is made up of 15 amino acids. CDR3 sequence (DNA): TGCGCCAGCAGTTCAAGGACGGCTTCTAATGAAAAACTGTTTTTT. This codes for CASSSRTASNEKLFF.

This chain links TRBV6-1 with TRBJ1-2; perhaps TRBD1 as D (6 bases). The CDR3 is 12 residues long. Trimming shortened V by 6 bases and J by 10 bases, and 15 bases separated the two germline ends. Per the germline V gene, CDR1 is MNHNS and CDR2 is SASEGT. CDR3 protein: CASSKTGRLYTF. The CDR3 DNA is TGTGCCAGCAGCAAAACAGGGCGTCTCTACACCTTC.

This clonotype was seen more than once but under ten times. This chain joins TRBV28 and TRBJ2-7; possibly TRBD1 for D (6 bases). V was trimmed by 3 bases and J by 2 bases, leaving 26 bases between them. Germline V gives CDR1 MDHEN, CDR2 SYDVKM. The CDR3 consists of 19 residues. DNA of the CDR3: TGTGCCAGCAGTTTGAACACGCTGGCCCGGGGACACCTTCCCTACGAGCAGTACGTC. This translates into CASSLNTLARGHLPYEQYV.

The rearrangement uses TRBV6-5 and TRBJ2-3; no definite D call. The ends were cut back, 5 bases at V and 0 bases at J, with 6 bases in the middle. CDR3 length: 13 residues. Germline V gives CDR1 MNHEY, CDR2 SVGAGI. The CDR3 here is CASSRYSTDTQYF. The CDR3 region has the DNA TGTGCCAGCAGTAGATACAGCACAGATACGCAGTATTTT.

This chain uses TRBV29-1 with TRBJ1-1; TRBD1 matches 7 bases. Germline V CDR1 and CDR2: SQVTM, ANQGSEA. This CDR3 is 14 amino acids long. V gave up 5 bases and J gave up 3 bases; unmatched junction bases: 9. CDR3 region: CSVRNRGSYTEAFF. CDR3 sequence (DNA): TGCAGCGTTAGAAACAGGGGTTCGTACACTGAAGCTTTCTTT. The full variable domain, with the rest looked up from reference TRBV29-1 and TRBJ1-1, is SAVISQKPSRDICQRGTSLTIQCQVDSQVTMMFWYRQQPGQSLTLIATANQGSEATYESGFVIDKFPISRPNLTFSTLTVSNMSPEDSSIYLCSVRNRGSYTEAFFGQGTRLTVV.

V and J are TRBV27 and TRBJ1-1; 11 bases align to TRBD1. The CDR3 has 16 residues. Germline assignment: CDR1 MNHEY and CDR2 SMNVEV (reference sequence). V lost 4 bases to trimming and J lost 4 bases; unmatched junction nucleotides: 8. The CDR3 loop reads CASSSRWTGGFTEAFF. Here the CDR3 DNA reads TGTGCCAGCAGTTCTCGATGGACAGGGGGCTTCACTGAAGCTTTCTTT.

The chain couples TRBV20-1 to TRBJ2-2; no clear D gene. There are 13 residues in the CDR3. Germline V CDR1 and CDR2: DFQATT, SNEGSKA (reference sequence). Trimming cost V 6 bases and J 4 bases, with 12 bases left between them. This chain's CDR3 is CSAVHGFTGELFF. The CDR3 DNA reads as TGCAGTGCCGTCCATGGGTTCACCGGGGAGCTGTTTTTT.

This clonotype has just a few counts. DNA of the CDR3: TGTGCCAGCAGTCCTACTCGGGGTCTTACGTACTTC. Encoded protein: CASSPTRGLTYF. This chain connects TRBV6-2 or TRBV6-3 to TRBJ2-4; weak D call: TRBD2 (5 bases). Per germline, CDR1 MNHEY and CDR2 SVGEGT. Deletions cut 5 bases from V and 15 bases from J, with 17 bases between. This CDR3 comprises 12 residues.

V and J are TRBV5-1 and TRBJ2-3; the D is unclear. The length of the CDR3 is 13 residues. The V end was cut by 0 bases, the J end by 3 bases, with 5 bases between. Germline-derived CDR1 and CDR2 are SGHRS and YFSETQ. CDR3 amino acids: CASSLGWTDTQYF. CDR3 nucleotide sequence: TGCGCCAGCAGCTTGGGGTGGACAGATACGCAGTATTTT.

V and J are TRBV30 and TRBJ1-3; 8 bases are a match to TRBD1. Germline lookup yields CDR1 GTSNPN and CDR2 SVGIG (reference sequence). The CDR3 has 14 amino acids. V gave up 6 bases and J gave up 2 bases; unmatched junction bases: 6. This CDR3 is CACDRGLTGNTIYF. The CDR3 DNA reads TGTGCCTGCGACAGGGGCTTAACTGGAAACACCATATATTTT.

In its sample, this clonotype was seen many times. The gene calls are TRBV4-3 and TRBJ1-1, with D unresolved. The V end was cut by 1 base, the J end by 7 bases, with 16 bases between. The CDR3 totals 15 residues. CDR1 LGHNA and CDR2 YSLEER come from the germline V gene. This CDR3 is CASSQGSGFSSEAFF. The CDR3 DNA sequence: TGCGCCAGCAGCCAAGGATCGGGGTTCAGTAGTGAAGCTTTCTTT.